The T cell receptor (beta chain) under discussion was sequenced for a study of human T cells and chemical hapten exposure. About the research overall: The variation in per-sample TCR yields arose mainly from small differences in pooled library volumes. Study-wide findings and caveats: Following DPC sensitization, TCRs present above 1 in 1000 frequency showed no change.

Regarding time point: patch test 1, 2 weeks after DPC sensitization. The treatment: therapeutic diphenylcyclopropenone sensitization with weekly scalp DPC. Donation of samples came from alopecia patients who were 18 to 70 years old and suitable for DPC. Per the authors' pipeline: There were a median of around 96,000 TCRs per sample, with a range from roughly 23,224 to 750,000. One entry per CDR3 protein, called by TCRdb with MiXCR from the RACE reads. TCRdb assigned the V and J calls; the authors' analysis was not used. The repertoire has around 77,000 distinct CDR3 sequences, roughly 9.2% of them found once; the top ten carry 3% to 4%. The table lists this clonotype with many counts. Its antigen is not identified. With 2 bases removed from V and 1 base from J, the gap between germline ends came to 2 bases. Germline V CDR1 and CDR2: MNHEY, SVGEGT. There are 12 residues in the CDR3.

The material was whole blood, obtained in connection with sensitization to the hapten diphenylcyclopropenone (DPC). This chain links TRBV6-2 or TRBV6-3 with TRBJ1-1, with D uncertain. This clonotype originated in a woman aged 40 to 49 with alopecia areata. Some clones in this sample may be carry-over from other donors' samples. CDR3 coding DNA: TGTGCCAGCAGTTACAAGAACACTGAAGCTTTCTTT. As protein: CASSYKNTEAFF.